Presented here are 24 T cell receptor beta chains from one specimen sequenced in a study of cytomegalovirus exposure and HLA in healthy donors. PCR employed 60 Vbeta and 13 Jbeta primers. Generated by immunoSEQ multiplex PCR, the TCRdb table keeps only in-frame clones and is missing some. The sample carries about 160,000 clones, approximately 83% recorded once. Sample: PBMCs. The receptors shown here come from a boy younger than 10 in good health and CMV-seronegative.

The V gene is TRBV7-9, the J gene TRBJ1-2; D call uncertain. The CDR3 has 14 amino acids. The V gene's germline CDR1 is SEHNR and CDR2 FQNEAQ (reference sequence). Between the trimmed V and J ends, which lost 0 bases and 0 bases, there was a span of 5 bases. The CDR3 loop reads CASSLAGTNYGYTF. For the CDR3, the DNA is TGTGCCAGCAGCTTAGCGGGCACTAACTATGGCTACACCTTC.

The J gene is TRBJ2-3, the V gene TRBV5-1; 11 bases line up with TRBD2. Germline-derived CDR1 and CDR2 are SGHRS and YFSETQ. The CDR3 has 15 amino acids. The V and J ends lost 4 bases and 3 bases, in that order; junction bases with no gene match: 4. This CDR3 reads CASSTSSGGTDTQYF. Written as DNA, the CDR3 is TGCGCCAGCAGCACCTCTAGCGGGGGGACAGATACGCAGTATTTT.

The table lists this clone with a count of one. This sequence joins TRBV18 and TRBJ1-4, with D unresolved. This CDR3 is built from 15 residues. The V end was cut by 3 bases, the J end by 4 bases, with 12 bases between. Germline V gives CDR1 KGHSH, CDR2 LQKENI. The DNA for the CDR3 is TGTGCCAGCTCACCCGGATGGCGGAGTAATGAAAAACTGTTTTTT. Its translation is CASSPGWRSNEKLFF.

The V and J genes are TRBV28 and TRBJ1-5; a possible D gene is TRBD1 (6 bases). Trimming took 2 bases from V and 7 from J, leaving 18 bases between them. The CDR3 contains 16 residues. The germline V gene has CDR1 MDHEN and CDR2 SYDVKM. This CDR3 is CASSLGEGEGRQPQHF. CDR3 nucleotide sequence: TGTGCCAGCAGTTTAGGGGAGGGGGAGGGTCGGCAGCCCCAGCATTTT.

The CDR3: CASSAGLAGRTQYF. CDR3 coding DNA: TGTGCCAGCAGCGCTGGACTAGCGGGACGGACGCAGTATTTT. This sequence joins TRBV5-6 and TRBJ2-3; the match to TRBD2 covers 12 bases. This CDR3 is 14 amino acids long. The junction had 6 bases not matched to a gene; V was cut back by 4 bases and J by 9 bases. Germline CDR1 SGHDT, CDR2 YYEEEE.

V usage is TRBV9 and J usage is TRBJ1-1; 7 bases agree with TRBD1. The CDR3 totals 14 residues. Trimming at V came to 0 bases and at J to 4 bases, leaving 3 bases not matched to a gene. Germline CDR1 SGDLS, CDR2 YYNGEE. The CDR3 bases are TGTGCCAGCAGCGTAGACAGGGGAGCCACTGAAGCTTTCTTT. It yields the protein CASSVDRGATEAFF.

This clone was detected a few times. The chain employs TRBV14 and TRBJ1-2; D not resolved. Trimming removed 4 bases at V and 10 bases at J, with 13 bases between. Germline V lookup: CDR1 SGHDN, CDR2 FVKESK. CDR3 length equals 12 residues. The CDR3 region is CASSPMEPSYTF. CDR3 DNA sequence: TGTGCCAGCAGCCCGATGGAGCCTTCCTACACCTTC. Full variable domain (outside the CDR3, taken from reference TRBV14 and TRBJ1-2): EAGVTQFPSHSVIEKGQTVTLRCDPISGHDNLYWYRRVMGKEIKFLLHFVKESKQDESGMPNNRFLAERTGGTYSTLKVQPAELEDSGVYFCASSPMEPSYTFGSGTRLTVV.

This rearrangement joins TRBV5-6 to TRBJ2-1, with D possibly matching TRBD2 (5 bases). The germline CDR1 and CDR2 sequences are SGHDT and YYEEEE. V was pared by 2 bases and J by 0 bases, with 9 bases between. This CDR3 is built from 15 residues. The CDR3 here is CASSFWRSSYNEQFF. In nucleotides, the CDR3 is TGTGCCAGCAGCTTTTGGAGGAGCTCCTACAATGAGCAGTTCTTC.

The chain recombines TRBV4-3 with TRBJ1-2, with a weak D call TRBD1 (5 bases). This CDR3 contains 17 residues. Germline CDR1 LGHNA, CDR2 YSLEER. V gave up 0 bases and J gave up 0 bases, with 14 bases separating them. This CDR3 is CASSQDPRVVANYGYTF. In DNA, the CDR3 is TGCGCCAGCAGCCAAGATCCCAGGGTAGTCGCTAACTATGGCTACACCTTC.

The chain uses TRBV6-5 and TRBJ1-1; D is uncertain. The CDR3 runs 14 residues. Germline-derived CDR1 and CDR2 are MNHEY and SVGAGI. V was trimmed by 0 bases and J by 5 bases, leaving 10 bases between them. The CDR3 loop reads CASSYSTGWTEAFF. The CDR3 DNA is TGTGCCAGCAGTTACTCGACGGGTTGGACTGAAGCTTTCTTT.

The V call is TRBV9, the J call TRBJ2-1, with TRBD1 matching over 10 bases. The CDR3 consists of 15 residues. V shed 4 bases and J 2 bases; nucleotides not matched to a gene: 3. The germline gives CDR1 SGDLS, CDR2 YYNGEE. CDR3 bases: TGTGCCAGCAGCCTCGGGACAGGGGCCTACAATGAGCAGTTCTTC. It is translated as CASSLGTGAYNEQFF.

Note on this clone: The same CDR3 can be traced to other DNA sequences in this sample. This chain links TRBV9 with TRBJ1-1; D gene uncertain. V lost 0 bases and J lost 1, with 7 bases in between. This CDR3 is built from 14 residues. Germline loops: CDR1 SGDLS, CDR2 YYNGEE. CDR3 region: CASSVETGNTEAFF. The CDR3 region has the DNA TGTGCCAGCAGCGTAGAGACGGGGAACACTGAAGCTTTCTTT.

Comment on this clone: Relative to the germline gene, one junction end is altered; a read error may explain this. V is TRBV7-9 and J is TRBJ2-1; D uncertain. This CDR3 has 14 residues. Germline CDR1 is SEHNR and CDR2 is FQNEAQ (reference sequence). CDR3 sequence: CSSSSPTGYNEQFF. CDR3 coding DNA: TGTTCCAGCAGCTCCCCGACGGGCTACAATGAGCAGTTCTTC.

The chain employs TRBV9 and TRBJ2-5; D uncertain. Matching the DNA end better, TRBJ2-7 makes the J call doubtful. The CDR3 spans 14 residues. Germline V gene lookup returns CDR1 SGDLS and CDR2 YYNGEE. This CDR3 reads CASSFDWSSYEQYF. In DNA, the CDR3 is TGTGCCAGCAGCTTCGACTGGAGCTCCTACGAGCAGTACTTC.

The rearrangement joins TRBV14 to TRBJ1-2; a possible D gene is TRBD1 (5 bases). The CDR3 has 16 residues. Per the germline V gene, CDR1 is SGHDN and CDR2 is FVKESK. The ends were cut back, 4 bases at V and 0 bases at J, with 15 bases in the middle. The DNA of the CDR3 is TGTGCCAGCAGCCGCCAGGGAGGGAGGTCTAACTATGGCTACACCTTC. Protein product: CASSRQGGRSNYGYTF.

This chain links TRBV19 with TRBJ2-2; the match to TRBD2 covers 10 bases. The V and J ends lost 7 bases and 2 bases, in that order; junction bases with no gene match: 7. The CDR3 extends over 16 amino acids. Germline V CDR1 and CDR2: LNHDA, SQIVND (reference sequence). The CDR3 region has the DNA TGTGCCAGTACCCCCCTAGCGGGGGCCAACACCGGGGAGCTGTTTTTT. It yields the protein CASTPLAGANTGELFF.

The gene calls are TRBV7-6 and TRBJ2-1; the match to TRBD2 covers 8 bases. CDR1 and CDR2 from the germline V gene are SGHVS and FNYEAQ. V gave up 5 bases and J gave up 7 bases; unmatched junction bases: 22. The CDR3 has 19 amino acids. Here the CDR3 DNA reads TGTGCCAGCAGCCTATACTTAGGGAGCGGGAGATTTTTAGGGAATGAGCAGTTCTTC. Protein product: CASSLYLGSGRFLGNEQFF.

V gene TRBV5-1 combines with J gene TRBJ1-2; the D gene is possibly TRBD1 (6 bases). The CDR3 is 16 amino acids. V shed 3 bases and J shed 3 bases, with 18 bases lying between them. Germline CDR1 and CDR2: SGHRS and YFSETQ. The CDR3, as DNA: TGCGCCAGCAGCTCAGGCGGACATAAGGGGGACTATGGCTACACCTTC. This translates into CASSSGGHKGDYGYTF.

The chain carries TRBV6-5 and TRBJ2-7; D is ambiguous. CDR3 length: 15 residues. The V gene's germline CDR1 is MNHEY and CDR2 SVGAGI. Trimming stripped 6 bases from V and 2 bases from J, with 17 bases between. The CDR3, as DNA: TGTGCCAGCAGACCACGCTTGACTCTAACCTACGAGCAGTACTTC. Protein product: CASRPRLTLTYEQYF.

The chain has TRBV30 and TRBJ1-3, with 8 bases lining up with TRBD1. CDR1 is GTSNPN and CDR2 is SVGIG in the germline V gene (reference sequence). The length of the CDR3 is 14 residues. V gave up 3 bases and J gave up 4 bases; unmatched junction bases: 5. The DNA of the CDR3 is TGTGCCTGGAGCCAAGGACAGGGCGGAAACACCATATATTTT. It is translated as CAWSQGQGGNTIYF.

The chain uses TRBV27 and TRBJ2-3; maybe TRBD1 (6 bases). The germline CDR1 and CDR2 sequences are MNHEY and SMNVEV (reference sequence). The CDR3 has 15 residues. Trimming pared 6 bases from V and 6 bases from J, leaving 19 bases between. The CDR3 coding sequence is TGTGCCAGCAGCCTTAGCAGGGGAAGTTGGGATACGCAGTATTTT. Protein product: CASSLSRGSWDTQYF.

V usage is TRBV9 and J usage is TRBJ1-3, with D unclear. The germline gives CDR1 SGDLS, CDR2 YYNGEE. Trimming took off 0 bases at V and 7 bases at J, with 11 bases between the two ends. CDR3 length: 14 amino acids. CDR3 loop: CASSVAPSLNTIYF. CDR3 DNA sequence: TGTGCCAGCAGCGTAGCCCCCAGTTTGAACACCATATATTTT.

This rearrangement joins TRBV6-6 to TRBJ2-1; TRBD2 aligns across 8 bases. This CDR3 region has 14 residues. Germline-derived CDR1 and CDR2 are MNHNY and SVGAGI (reference sequence). The V gene end was trimmed by 6 bases and the J gene end by 7 bases; junction bases not matched to a gene: 8. The CDR3 here is CASRSTGGLNEQFF. The CDR3, as DNA: TGTGCCAGCAGGTCCACGGGGGGGCTAAATGAGCAGTTCTTC.

The gene calls are TRBV5-6 and TRBJ2-7, with a weak D call TRBD2 (5 bases). The CDR3 covers 13 residues. V was shortened by 4 bases and J by 1 base, with 9 bases between the two germline ends. CDR1 SGHDT and CDR2 YYEEEE come from the germline V gene. The CDR3 region is CASSTRVSYEQYF. The CDR3 DNA follows: TGTGCCAGCAGCACGCGGGTTTCCTACGAGCAGTACTTC.